Listed below are T cell receptor beta chains from one sample, sequenced in a study of spatial heterogeneity in lung cancer. TCRdb called the 5' RACE reads again in MiXCR, with one record for every CDR3 protein. The table shows 72,000 or so distinct CDR3 sequences, with over 7% occurring only once. Sequences were derived from PBMCs, sampled at follow-up. These receptors were collected from a female donor with early-stage non-small cell lung cancer. Both conserved end residues are part of each CDR3. D genes are given only for firm matches. Clone size is given for some rows only: seen once, a few or many times, or a class if the clone is expanded.

clone_size,j_call,d_call,v_call,cdr3_aa,cdr3_nt
many,TRBJ2-3,-,TRBV5-1,CASSLDGGPTDTQYF,TGCGCCAGCAGCTTGGATGGTGGGCCAACAGATACGCAGTATTTT
many,TRBJ1-1,TRBD1,TRBV7-9,CASRRDSNEAFF,TGTGCCAGCAGGCGGGACAGCAACGAAGCTTTCTTT
many,TRBJ2-7,-,TRBV7-2,CASSLAAGDYEQYF,TGTGCCAGCAGCTTAGCGGCAGGCGACTACGAGCAGTACTTC
few,TRBJ2-7,-,TRBV7-2,CASSTVREYEQYF,TGTGCCAGCAGCACCGTCAGGGAGTACGAGCAGTACTTC
few,TRBJ2-7,TRBD2,TRBV5-1,CASSPKTSGRAVDEQYF,TGCGCCAGCAGCCCAAAGACTAGCGGGAGGGCCGTGGACGAGCAGTACTTC
many,TRBJ2-1,TRBD2,TRBV7-6,CASSLPRLAGVHEQFF,TGTGCCAGCAGCTTACCCCGACTAGCGGGAGTTCATGAGCAGTTCTTC
few,TRBJ2-1,-,TRBV19,CASSIDVSSYNEQFF,TGTGCCAGTAGTATCGACGTTAGCTCCTACAATGAGCAGTTCTTC
-,TRBJ2-5,-,TRBV4-2,CASSQDSTSPETQYF,TGTGCCAGCAGCCAAGATAGCACTAGTCCAGAGACCCAGTACTTC
few,TRBJ1-2,-,TRBV7-9,CAGTRDTLGGYTF,TGTGCCGGGACCCGGGACACCTTAGGGGGCTACACCTTC
-,TRBJ2-5,-,TRBV5-6,CASSYPRNQETQYF,TGTGCCAGCAGCTATCCCAGAAACCAAGAGACCCAGTACTTC
-,TRBJ2-4,-,TRBV7-9,CASSFTAGNIQYF,TGTGCCAGCAGCTTTACAGCGGGAAACATTCAGTACTTC
few,TRBJ2-5,-,TRBV7-9,CASSDPGQETQYF,TGTGCCAGCAGCGATCCAGGCCAAGAGACCCAGTACTTC
-,TRBJ1-3,-,TRBV5-1,CASRQDTGNTIYF,TGCGCCAGCAGACAAGACACCGGAAACACCATATATTTT
many,TRBJ1-2,-,TRBV6-6,CATVRVTYTF,TGTGCCACCGTCAGGGTTACCTACACCTTC
-,TRBJ1-1,-,TRBV20-1,CSARAGRDTEAFF,TGCAGTGCTAGAGCAGGGAGGGACACTGAAGCTTTCTTT
many,TRBJ2-2,-,TRBV3-1,CASSQDVTYTGELFF,TGTGCCAGCAGCCAAGATGTCACCTACACCGGGGAGCTGTTTTTT